The TCR beta chain under discussion was sequenced for a study of metastatic and nonmetastatic thyroid tumors. Using MiXCR, TCRdb reanalyzed the PCR reads. The sample carries about 40,000 clones, approximately 10% recorded once. Germline CDR1 reads DFQATT; CDR2 reads SNEGSKA (reference sequence). The ends lost 1 base at V and 6 bases at J; junction bases unmatched: 8. CDR3 size: 14 residues. Ten or more counts support this clone. Thyroid surgery took place with no prior treatment in any patient. This TCR was sampled from a female donor with papillary thyroid cancer or a benign thyroid nodule (not recorded which). Some clones in this sample may be carry-over from other donors' samples. Sequencing input: blood. V usage is TRBV20-1 and J usage is TRBJ2-7, with 8 bases fitting TRBD2. CDR3 in DNA: TGCAGTGCTAGAGCAGCGGGAGATGCGGGCGAGCAGTACTTC. Translation gives CSARAAGDAGEQYF.